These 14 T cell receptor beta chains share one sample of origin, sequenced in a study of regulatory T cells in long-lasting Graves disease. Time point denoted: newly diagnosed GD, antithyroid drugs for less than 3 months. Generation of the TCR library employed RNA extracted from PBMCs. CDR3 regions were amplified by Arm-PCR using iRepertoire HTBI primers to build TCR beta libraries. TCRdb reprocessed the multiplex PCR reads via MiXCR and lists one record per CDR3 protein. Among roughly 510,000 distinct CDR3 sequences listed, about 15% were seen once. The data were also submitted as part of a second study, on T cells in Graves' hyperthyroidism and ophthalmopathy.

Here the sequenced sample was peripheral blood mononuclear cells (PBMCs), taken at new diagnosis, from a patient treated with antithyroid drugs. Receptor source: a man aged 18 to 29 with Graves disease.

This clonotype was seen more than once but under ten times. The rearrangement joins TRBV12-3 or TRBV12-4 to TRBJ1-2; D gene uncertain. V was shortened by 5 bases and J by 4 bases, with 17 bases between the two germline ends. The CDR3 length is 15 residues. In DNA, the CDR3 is TGTGCCAGCAGTGAAACCCCCCTCCTTGTCTATGGCTACACCTTC. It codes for CASSETPLLVYGYTF.

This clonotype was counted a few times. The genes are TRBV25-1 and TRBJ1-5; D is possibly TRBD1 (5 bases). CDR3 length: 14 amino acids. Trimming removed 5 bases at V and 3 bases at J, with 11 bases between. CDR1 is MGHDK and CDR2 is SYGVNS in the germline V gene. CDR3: CASSQSGDNQPQHF. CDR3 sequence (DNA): TGTGCCAGCAGTCAGTCGGGGGACAATCAGCCCCAGCATTTT.

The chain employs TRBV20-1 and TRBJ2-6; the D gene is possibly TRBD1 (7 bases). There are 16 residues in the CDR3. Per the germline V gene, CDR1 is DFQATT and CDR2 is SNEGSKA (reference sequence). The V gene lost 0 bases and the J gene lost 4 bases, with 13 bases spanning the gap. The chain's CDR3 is CSARDRRGAGANVLTF. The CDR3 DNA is TGCAGTGCTAGAGATCGCAGGGGGGCCGGGGCCAACGTCCTGACTTTC.

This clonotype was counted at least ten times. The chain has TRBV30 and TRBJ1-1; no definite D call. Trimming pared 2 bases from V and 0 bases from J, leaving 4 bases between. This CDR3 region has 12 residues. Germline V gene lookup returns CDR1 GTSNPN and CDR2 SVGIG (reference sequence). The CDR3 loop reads CAWSLVNTEAFF. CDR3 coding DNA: TGTGCCTGGAGTTTAGTGAACACTGAAGCTTTCTTT.

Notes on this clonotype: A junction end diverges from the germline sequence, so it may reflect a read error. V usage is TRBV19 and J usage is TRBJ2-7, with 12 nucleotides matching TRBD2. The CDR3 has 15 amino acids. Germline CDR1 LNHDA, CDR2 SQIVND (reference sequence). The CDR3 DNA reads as TGTACCAGTAGTATTACGACTAGCGGGAGCTACGAGCAGTACTTC. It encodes CTSSITTSGSYEQYF.

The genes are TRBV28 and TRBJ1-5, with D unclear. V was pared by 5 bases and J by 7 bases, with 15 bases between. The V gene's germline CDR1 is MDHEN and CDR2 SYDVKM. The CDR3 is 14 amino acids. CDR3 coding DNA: TGTGCCAGCAGTCCGCTAAGGGTCGGGCAGCCCCAGCATTTT. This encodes CASSPLRVGQPQHF.

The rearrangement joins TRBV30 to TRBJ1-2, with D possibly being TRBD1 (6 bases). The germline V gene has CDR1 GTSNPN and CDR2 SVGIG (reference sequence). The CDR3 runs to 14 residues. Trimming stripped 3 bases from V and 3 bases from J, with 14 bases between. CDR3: CAWSATPGDYGYTF. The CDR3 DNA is TGTGCCTGGAGCGCTACTCCAGGGGACTATGGCTACACCTTC.

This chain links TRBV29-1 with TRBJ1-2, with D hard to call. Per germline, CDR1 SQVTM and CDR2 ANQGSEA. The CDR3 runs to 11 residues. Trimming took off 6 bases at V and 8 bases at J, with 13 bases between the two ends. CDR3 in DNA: TGCAGCGTCTGGGATGGTCTGGGCTACACCTTC. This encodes CSVWDGLGYTF. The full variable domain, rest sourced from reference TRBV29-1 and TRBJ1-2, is SAVISQKPSRDICQRGTSLTIQCQVDSQVTMMFWYRQQPGQSLTLIATANQGSEATYESGFVIDKFPISRPNLTFSTLTVSNMSPEDSSIYLCSVWDGLGYTFGSGTRLTVV.

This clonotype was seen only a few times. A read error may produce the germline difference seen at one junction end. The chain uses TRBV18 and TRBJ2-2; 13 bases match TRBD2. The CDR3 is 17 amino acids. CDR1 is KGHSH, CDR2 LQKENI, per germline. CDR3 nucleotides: TGTGCCAGCTCACCGAGGACTAGCGGGAGCGGGACGGGGGAGCTGTCTTTT. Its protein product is CASSPRTSGSGTGELSF.

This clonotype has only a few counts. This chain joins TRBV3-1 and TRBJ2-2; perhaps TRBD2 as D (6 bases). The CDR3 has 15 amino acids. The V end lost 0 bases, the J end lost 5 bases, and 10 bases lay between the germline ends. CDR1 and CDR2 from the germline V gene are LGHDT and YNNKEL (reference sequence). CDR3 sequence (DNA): TGTGCCAGCAGCCAAGAGCGGGGCCTAACCGGGGAGCTGTTTTTT. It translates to CASSQERGLTGELFF.

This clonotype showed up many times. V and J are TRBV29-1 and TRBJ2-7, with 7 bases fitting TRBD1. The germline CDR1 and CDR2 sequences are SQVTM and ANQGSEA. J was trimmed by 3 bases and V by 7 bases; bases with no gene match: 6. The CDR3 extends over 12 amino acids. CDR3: CSATWDSYEQYF. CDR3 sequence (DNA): TGCAGCGCGACCTGGGACAGCTACGAGCAGTACTTC.

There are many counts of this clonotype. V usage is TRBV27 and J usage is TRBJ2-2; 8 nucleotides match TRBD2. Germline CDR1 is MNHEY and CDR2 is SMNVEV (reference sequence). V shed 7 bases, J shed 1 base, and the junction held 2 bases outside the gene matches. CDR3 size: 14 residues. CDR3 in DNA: TGTGCCAGCATTAGCGGGAAGAACACCGGGGAGCTGTTTTTT. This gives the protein CASISGKNTGELFF.

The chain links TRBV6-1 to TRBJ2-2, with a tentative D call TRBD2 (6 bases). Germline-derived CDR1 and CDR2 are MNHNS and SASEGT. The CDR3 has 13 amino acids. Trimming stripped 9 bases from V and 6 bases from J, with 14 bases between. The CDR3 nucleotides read TGTGCCAGTGTCGCGGGGCAGTCCGGGGAGCTGTTTTTT. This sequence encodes CASVAGQSGELFF.

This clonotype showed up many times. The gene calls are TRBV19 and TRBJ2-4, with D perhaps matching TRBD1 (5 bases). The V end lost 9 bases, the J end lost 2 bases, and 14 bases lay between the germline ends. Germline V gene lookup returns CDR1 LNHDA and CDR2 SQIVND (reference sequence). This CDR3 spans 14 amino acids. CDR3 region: CASASGLSKNIQYF. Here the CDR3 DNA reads TGTGCCAGCGCCTCAGGGCTGTCCAAAAACATTCAGTACTTC.